A selection of T cell receptor beta chains follows, all from one sample in a study of CD8 T cells in ankylosing spondylitis. In TCRdb, the 5' RACE reads were re-called with MiXCR into one record per CDR3 protein. The sample includes 450,000 to 550,000 distinct CDR3 sequences, over 4% of them seen just once. Sequencing used blood, either unsorted or a sorted T cell fraction (not recorded which). The receptors originated from a male donor with ankylosing spondylitis. CDR3s include the opening cysteine and the closing phenylalanine or tryptophan. The D gene is left open where the match is weak. A row's size may be missing; if present it is once, few, many or a size class.

>.|TRBJ2-7|TRBV6-2/TRBV6-3|.
CASSSPGGFTYEQYF
TGTGCCAGCAGTTCTCCCGGAGGTTTCACCTACGAGCAGTACTTC
>.|TRBJ2-1|TRBV9|many
CASSVEAGLHEQFF
TGTGCCAGCAGCGTAGAGGCTGGACTGCATGAGCAGTTCTTC
>.|TRBJ1-3|TRBV12-3/TRBV12-4|many
CASSGRGAGNTIYF
TGTGCCAGTTCCGGACGGGGGGCTGGAAACACCATATATTTT
>.|TRBJ2-7|TRBV4-3|many
CASSHVTGVSGRGEQYF
TGCGCCAGCAGCCATGTGACAGGGGTTAGCGGGAGAGGCGAGCAGTACTTC
>TRBD2|TRBJ2-1|TRBV28|few
CASLTPGLAGGSSYNEQFF
TGTGCCAGTCTAACTCCCGGACTAGCGGGAGGGAGCTCCTACAATGAGCAGTTCTTC
>.|TRBJ1-1|TRBV5-1|many
CASSFVPGDTEAFF
TGCGCCAGCAGCTTCGTCCCAGGGGACACTGAAGCTTTCTTT
>.|TRBJ2-1|TRBV7-3|many
CASSLTHNLYNEQFF
TGTGCCAGCAGCTTAACTCACAACTTATACAATGAGCAGTTCTTC
>TRBD1|TRBJ1-6|TRBV7-2|many
CASSLVSTGFSSPLHF
TGTGCCAGCAGCTTAGTTTCGACAGGGTTCAGTTCACCCCTCCACTTT
>TRBD2|TRBJ2-7|TRBV7-2|many
CASSYSGGPLYEQYF
TGTGCCAGCAGTTATAGCGGGGGGCCTCTCTACGAGCAGTACTTC
>.|TRBJ1-1|TRBV5-1|many
CASSLDRANKNTEAFF
TGCGCCAGCAGCTTGGACAGAGCTAATAAGAACACTGAAGCTTTCTTT
>TRBD1|TRBJ2-7|TRBV7-9|.
CASSLYGRGQESYEQYF
TGTGCCAGCAGCTTATACGGTCGGGGACAGGAGTCCTACGAGCAGTACTTC
>.|TRBJ2-1|TRBV7-9|few
CASSRGQGLYNEQFF
TGTGCCAGCAGCCGTGGGCAGGGTTTATACAATGAGCAGTTCTTC
>.|TRBJ1-1|TRBV20-1|many
CSASRTPNTEAFF
TGCAGTGCTAGTCGGACCCCCAACACTGAAGCTTTCTTT
>TRBD1|TRBJ1-4|TRBV5-1|many
CASSLEGQAVYEKLFF
TGCGCCAGCAGCTTGGAAGGACAGGCGGTGTATGAAAAACTGTTTTTT
>TRBD1|TRBJ2-7|TRBV6-1|many
CASTRDRPTYEQYF
TGTGCCAGCACCCGGGACAGACCCACGTACGAGCAGTACTTC
>TRBD1|TRBJ2-3|TRBV5-6|many
CASSFRQGFGTDTQYF
TGTGCCAGCAGCTTCAGACAGGGGTTCGGCACAGATACGCAGTATTTT
>.|TRBJ2-7|TRBV5-1|many
CASSHGRFHEQYF
TGCGCCAGCAGCCATGGGAGGTTCCACGAGCAGTACTTC
>.|TRBJ1-1|TRBV7-2|many
CASSSPSVRNTEAFF
TGTGCCAGCAGCTCACCTTCGGTCCGGAACACTGAAGCTTTCTTT
>TRBD1|TRBJ2-1|TRBV15|many
CATSRDRGPYNEQFF
TGTGCCACCAGCAGAGACAGGGGGCCCTACAATGAGCAGTTCTTC
>TRBD1|TRBJ2-4|TRBV4-1|many
CASSQEGTGTKNIQYF
TGCGCCAGCAGCCAAGAGGGGACAGGGACAAAAAACATTCAGTACTTC
>TRBD1|TRBJ2-3|TRBV5-1|many
CASSPRTGARDTQYF
TGCGCCAGCAGCCCCCGGACAGGGGCCAGAGATACGCAGTATTTT
>TRBD1|TRBJ1-5|TRBV7-2|many
CASSLAGQLLNQPQHF
TGTGCCAGCAGCCTAGCGGGACAGCTACTAAATCAGCCCCAGCATTTT
>.|TRBJ2-7|TRBV5-1|few
CASSLATGASEQYF
TGCGCCAGCAGCTTGGCCACGGGGGCTAGTGAGCAGTACTTC
>.|TRBJ2-1|TRBV28|many
CASSFLDDPNEQFF
TGTGCCAGCAGTTTCCTGGACGACCCCAATGAGCAGTTCTTC
>TRBD2|TRBJ2-7|TRBV10-2|.
CATTRLASGEQYF
TGCGCCACCACTCGACTAGCGTCTGGCGAGCAGTACTTC
>.|TRBJ2-7|TRBV18|.
CASSPNDRTYEQYF
TGTGCCAGCTCACCTAATGACAGAACCTACGAGCAGTACTTC
>TRBD1|TRBJ1-2|TRBV4-3|many
CASSPSRTGVYGYTF
TGCGCCAGCAGCCCATCCCGGACAGGGGTTTATGGCTACACCTTC